Listed below are T cell receptor beta chains from one sample, sequenced in a study of radiotherapy plus CTLA-4 blockade in lung cancer. TCRdb's copy holds only in-frame clones and misses some; the assay was immunoSEQ multiplex PCR. This repertoire shows roughly 130,000 clones, more than 80% found once; its top ten account for roughly 6.9%. Sequenced here: peripheral blood, sampled from a patient treated with radiotherapy plus ipilimumab. These receptors came from a human donor with non-small cell lung cancer that progressed on radiotherapy plus ipilimumab. Both conserved end residues are part of each CDR3. Fields, in order: clone size, J gene, V gene, D gene, CDR3 DNA, CDR3 protein. D genes are given only for firm matches. Rows may omit the clone size; those that give it use once, few, many or a size class.

-	TRBJ2-1	TRBV5-1	-	TGCGCCACTCCACGGAGGGAAAGAGAGGATGAGCAGTTCTTC	CATPRREREDEQFF
-	TRBJ2-7	TRBV5-1	-	TGCGCCAGCAGCCCCGGACTCGCGCAGTCCTCCGAGCAGTACTTC	CASSPGLAQSSEQYF
-	TRBJ1-1	TRBV19	-	TGTGCCAGTAATCAGAGGAACACTGAAGCTTTCTTT	CASNQRNTEAFF
-	TRBJ1-4	TRBV4-1	-	TGCGCCAGCAGCCAAGATCGAGAGGGGCCCAGGGAAAAACTGTTTTTT	CASSQDREGPREKLFF
-	TRBJ1-1	TRBV7-6	TRBD1	TGTGCCAGCAGCCCCACAACAGGGGCCACTGAAGCTTTCTTT	CASSPTTGATEAFF
-	TRBJ1-4	TRBV2	TRBD1	TGTGCCAGCAGTGAAATAACAGGGGGGGAAAAACTGTTTTTT	CASSEITGGEKLFF
-	TRBJ1-2	TRBV5-1	TRBD1	TGCGCCAGCAGCCTTTCCCCGGGACAGGGGGGGTATGGCTACACCTTC	CASSLSPGQGGYGYTF
-	TRBJ2-7	TRBV2	TRBD2	TGTGCCAGCAGTGGTTCTACCTTACTAGCGGCAGTTTACGAGCAGTACTTC	CASSGSTLLAAVYEQYF
-	TRBJ2-2	TRBV27	TRBD2	TGTGCCAGCAGCGGCAGCGGGAGGCTCACCGGGGAGCTGTTTTTT	CASSGSGRLTGELFF
-	TRBJ2-7	TRBV6-1	TRBD2	TGTGCCAGCACATCCGGGACTAGCGGCTACGAGCAGTACTTC	CASTSGTSGYEQYF
-	TRBJ1-5	TRBV6-5	-	TGTGCCAGCAGTGCCGGGGGGAAAGGTCAGCCCCAGCATTTT	CASSAGGKGQPQHF
once	TRBJ2-2	TRBV7-3	-	TGTGCCAGCAGTCTCACCGGGGAGCTGTTTTTT	CASSLTGELFF
-	TRBJ2-7	TRBV2	-	TGTGCCAGCAGTGACTCCCAAACCTTTTCCTACGAGCAGTACTTC	CASSDSQTFSYEQYF
-	TRBJ2-5	TRBV18	-	TGTGCCAGCTCACCACGCCGAGAGACCCAGTACTTC	CASSPRRETQYF
-	TRBJ2-1	TRBV5-1	-	TGCGCCAGCAGCTACCAGGCCTCGTCTTCCTACAATGAGCAGTTCTTC	CASSYQASSSYNEQFF
once	TRBJ2-7	TRBV27	-	TGTGCCAGCAGTTTAGATCAGCGGCCCTACGAGCAGTACTTC	CASSLDQRPYEQYF
-	TRBJ2-5	TRBV6-5	-	TGTGCCAGCAGTATCACACGGGACCAAGAGACCCAGTACTTC	CASSITRDQETQYF
-	TRBJ2-1	TRBV11-3	-	TGTGCCAGCAGCTTAGATAAAGGGGTCCCCGTGAGTTACAATGAGCAGTTCTTC	CASSLDKGVPVSYNEQFF
-	TRBJ2-5	TRBV4-1	TRBD2	TGCGCCAGCAGCCTGAGCGGGTTAGCGGGGCAAGAGACCCAGTACTTC	CASSLSGLAGQETQYF
-	TRBJ2-7	TRBV18	TRBD2	TGTGCCAGCTCACCCGGGGGCGGGAGGCCTCAGCCCAGCTACGAGCAGTACTTC	CASSPGGGRPQPSYEQYF
-	TRBJ1-2	TRBV28	-	TGTGCCAGCACCCAGGCGGGGTTAAGAACGTCTGGCTACACCTTC	CASTQAGLRTSGYTF
-	TRBJ2-6	TRBV13	TRBD1	TGTGCCAGCAGCCCATTCCGGGACAGGGGGTTCTCTGGGGCCAACGTCCTGACTTTC	CASSPFRDRGFSGANVLTF
-	TRBJ2-2	TRBV2	-	TGTGCCAGCAGCAATTTACTAGTCCCGACCGGGGAGCTGTTTTTT	CASSNLLVPTGELFF
-	TRBJ2-2	TRBV29-1	-	TGCAGCGTTGCCGTGGGGACCGGGGAGCTGTTTTTT	CSVAVGTGELFF
-	TRBJ2-7	TRBV7-9	-	TGTGCCAGCAGCTCACCAGGGGATTACGAGCAGTACTTC	CASSSPGDYEQYF
few	TRBJ2-3	TRBV9	TRBD2	TGTGCCAGCAGCGTGGGACTAGCGGGAGGGCCTGGGGTAGATACGCAGTATTTT	CASSVGLAGGPGVDTQYF